This record concerns one TCR beta chain sequence. Which antigen it targets is not known. Base qualities are not provided; no much larger clone lies one nucleotide away. V has 3 bases trimmed and J has 4 bases trimmed; junction bases matching no gene number 6. CDR1 and CDR2 were assigned from the germline V gene as LGHNA and YNFKEQ. From the cysteine up to the phenylalanine, the CDR3 has a length of 17 residues. Only CDR3 DNA is held: 51 bases, read in frame from base 1. The library was built by means of the immunoSEQ multiplex PCR assay. This is the immuneACCESS table as TCRdb keeps it, with only in-frame sequences that have V and J called. A part of the clones is gone; compared with another copy, unresolved V genes explain less than half, and the rest is unexplained. The sample includes hundreds of thousands of clones, with about 90% observed a single time. The top ten hold 0.0094% of the sample. This entry belongs to a study of shared T cell receptors in the human thymus (dated by TCRdb to about 2021). The study in broad terms: The study examined how self-reactive, shared T-cell receptor alpha chains are generated in the human thymus.

The same data also went into a second study, on human thymus T cells. In that second paper, the authors write: The donors were immunologically healthy infants in Finland who had open corrective cardiac surgery for congenital heart defects. The thymus tissue came from surgical resects taken out during corrective cardiac surgery. V and J gene segment usage appeared biased in both thymic and peripheral blood repertoires. Highly overlapping thymic TCR repertoires among unrelated individuals were reported in the related research. The study used roughly eight infant thymus samples plus four related peripheral blood samples to characterize TCR alpha and beta repertoires. The cohort included a handful of male and a couple of female infants, with donor ages spanning 7 to 244 days. Thymocytes were released mechanically from tissue and stored at -70 °C as pellets of roughly 8.5-32 million cells. A QIAsymphony instrument was used to extract genomic DNA from the frozen cell pellets. TCRB and TCRAD loci were amplified from a standardized quantity of quality-controlled genomic DNA using the immunoSEQ multiplex PCR assay. Amplicons spanned the V(D)J region at a length sufficient to cover the CDR3 and identify V and J genes. The amplicons were sequenced on an Illumina platform via the commercial immunoSEQ service. Corrections for primer bias and sequencing errors followed previously described methods, while TCRAD and TCRB definitions were based on the IMGT database. immunoSEQ Analyzer 3.0 and VDJTools were used for repertoire analysis, which covered basic statistics, V/J segment usage, diversity estimates, rarefaction and pairwise overlap. Diversity was estimated with Chao1, ChaoE, Efron-Thisted, Shannon and inverse Simpson indices, and also on datasets down-sampled to the smallest sample. For repertoire overlap, CDR3 nucleotide sequence, V gene and J gene had to match strictly, and clustering was done by Jaccard-based multidimensional scaling. Thymus samples yielded on average about 810,000 unique TCRB clonotypes, compared with around 91,000 from blood samples.

Here the chain combines TRBV4-2 and TRBJ2-1, with 13 bases aligning to TRBD2. The sequencing input was thymocytes. This sequence was found in a boy younger than two with a congenital heart defect. Donor details come from another sample of the same person, matched by shared clones. The sequenced DNA is TGTGCCAGCAGCCACCTGGGGACTAGCGGGATGTACAATGAGCAGTTCTTC. Translated, it reads CASSHLGTSGMYNEQFF.